The clone carrying this T cell receptor beta chain came up many times. TCRdb redid the calling of the RT-PCR reads with MiXCR, one entry per CDR3 protein. Of about 680,000 distinct CDR3 sequences in the sample, 14% are singletons; the top ten hold 3.6%. Sequencing was done on a sample of memory CD4+ T cells from blood. This receptor was obtained from a female donor in good health, serving as a healthy control.

The CDR3 nucleotides are TGTGCCAGCAAACTCAACCGGGAGACCCAGTACTTC. Translating gives CASKLNRETQYF. The J gene is TRBJ2-5, the V gene TRBV12-3 or TRBV12-4; D unresolved. CDR3 length: 12 amino acids. Trimming took off 7 bases at V and 5 bases at J, with 11 bases between the two ends.